These 25 T cell receptor beta chains were all obtained from the same sample, sequenced in a study of blood T cells in healthy people across ages. A J-beta primer mix and a sample-barcoded 5' primer were used in a second PCR of roughly 6 to 11 cycles. Each CDR3 protein gets one entry after TCRdb re-called the 5' RACE reads with MiXCR. The profile covers about 730,000 distinct CDR3 sequences, with roughly 45% appearing a single time and 20% to 25% taken by the ten largest. Specimen: blood. These receptors originate from a woman in her fifties or sixties in good health.

This clonotype was found once. One end of the junction is discordant with germline, which a read error may explain. The rearrangement uses TRBV5-6 and TRBJ1-1; TRBD1 matches 7 bases. The germline V gene encodes CDR1 SGHDT and CDR2 YYEEEE. CDR3 length: 16 residues. CDR3 nucleotides: TGTGCCAGCAGTCTACAGGGGCCCCTGTTGAACACTGGAGCTTTCTTT. Translation gives CASSLQGPLLNTGAFF.

This clonotype has a count of ten or more. A much larger clone lies one base from this, so it may be a read error. This chain uses TRBV5-1 with TRBJ2-7; D possibly corresponds to TRBD1 (6 bases). The CDR3 is 16 amino acids. Germline V CDR1 and CDR2: SGHRS, YFSETQ. The V end was cut by 0 bases, the J end by 7 bases, with 20 bases between. The CDR3 DNA sequence: TGCGCCAGCAGCTTGGACGGCAGGGACACCTACAATGAGCAGTACTTC. As protein: CASSLDGRDTYNEQYF.

This clonotype was detected a few times. The chain employs TRBV20-1 and TRBJ1-1, with TRBD1 as a possible D gene (5 bases). This CDR3 has 16 residues. Germline V gene lookup returns CDR1 DFQATT and CDR2 SNEGSKA (reference sequence). Trimming cost V 0 bases and J 1 base, with 15 bases left between them. CDR3 DNA sequence: TGCAGTGCTAGAGATTCGGGCAGGGCTGGGAACACTGAAGCTTTCTTT. Translating gives CSARDSGRAGNTEAFF.

This chain uses TRBV29-1 with TRBJ2-1, with 10 bases lining up with TRBD2. Germline V gives CDR1 SQVTM, CDR2 ANQGSEA. This CDR3 is built from 15 residues. V was clipped by 5 bases and J by 7 bases; unmatched bases: 11. The CDR3 region has the DNA TGCAGCGTTAAAGGGGCTAGCGGGAGTGAAAATGAGCAGTTCTTC. Translating it yields CSVKGASGSENEQFF.

This clonotype came up a few times. The V and J genes are TRBV12-3 or TRBV12-4 and TRBJ2-1; the match to TRBD1 covers 7 bases. V was clipped by 7 bases and J by 10 bases; unmatched bases: 7. The CDR3 spans 12 residues. The CDR3 reads CASNKQGNEQFF. The CDR3 DNA sequence: TGTGCCAGCAACAAACAGGGGAACGAGCAGTTCTTC.

This clonotype has a handful of counts. This chain links TRBV6-5 with TRBJ2-3; 14 nucleotides agree with TRBD2. The V gene's germline CDR1 is MNHEY and CDR2 SVGAGI. Trimming removed 4 bases from V and 1 base from J; junction bases left unmatched: 7. This CDR3 is 18 amino acids long. CDR3 sequence reads: CASSSGTSGGFGTDTQYF. Here the CDR3 DNA reads TGTGCCAGCAGTTCCGGGACTAGCGGGGGATTCGGCACAGATACGCAGTATTTT.

This clonotype appeared a few times. The J gene is TRBJ1-5, the V gene TRBV9, with 8 bases identical to TRBD1. The length of the CDR3 is 15 residues. Looked up from germline, CDR1 is SGDLS and CDR2 is YYNGEE. V gave up 0 bases and J gave up 7 bases; unmatched junction bases: 6. Here the CDR3 reads CASSVAGGAGQPQHF. DNA of the CDR3: TGTGCCAGCAGCGTAGCAGGGGGCGCCGGACAGCCCCAGCATTTT.

CDR3 nucleotides: TGTGCCAGCGAGGTTGAAGGCGGGTCCTACGAGCAGTACTTC. Protein: CASEVEGGSYEQYF. The rearrangement links TRBV6-2 or TRBV6-3 to TRBJ2-7, with a weak D call TRBD2 (5 bases). Germline CDR1 and CDR2: MNHEY and SVGEGT. Trimming stripped 8 bases from V and 1 base from J, with 15 bases between. CDR3 length: 14 residues.

This clonotype appeared a few times. CDR3 nucleotide sequence: TGTGCCAGCAGCTTCAGGGCTGGAGAGACCCAGTACTTC. It encodes CASSFRAGETQYF. The chain employs TRBV11-1 and TRBJ2-5, with TRBD1 as a possible D gene (5 bases). Germline V gene sequence: CDR1 SGHAT, CDR2 FQDESV (reference sequence). The CDR3 spans 13 residues. V dropped 3 bases and J dropped 4 bases, with 9 bases sitting between them.

The gene calls are TRBV20-1 and TRBJ1-2; D is undetermined. Trimming shortened V by 3 bases and J by 10 bases, and 9 bases separated the two germline ends. Germline V gene lookup returns CDR1 DFQATT and CDR2 SNEGSKA (reference sequence). This CDR3 spans 10 amino acids. In DNA, the CDR3 is TGCAGTGCTAGCAGAGCCTACTACACCTTC. Translating it yields CSASRAYYTF.

This clonotype was found many times. This chain connects TRBV6-2 or TRBV6-3 to TRBJ1-6; 8 bases align to TRBD1. Germline CDR1 is MNHEY and CDR2 is SVGEGT. J gave up 13 bases and V 6 bases, and 14 bases lay outside the gene matches. The CDR3 consists of 15 residues. CDR3: CASSYGTGHSGPLHF. The CDR3 bases are TGTGCCAGCAGCTACGGGACAGGACATAGCGGCCCCCTCCACTTT.

This clonotype appeared a few times. V gene TRBV28 combines with J gene TRBJ1-5; D perhaps matches TRBD1 (6 bases). Germline V gene lookup returns CDR1 MDHEN and CDR2 SYDVKM. Trimming left V 6 bases short and J 0 bases short, with 6 bases between. The CDR3 is 13 residues long. CDR3 coding DNA: TGTGCCAGCAGACAGGGTAGCAATCAGCCCCAGCATTTT. This translates into CASRQGSNQPQHF.

Only a few counts were recorded for this clonotype. This sequence joins TRBV3-1 and TRBJ2-7; weak D call: TRBD2 (6 bases). Trimming left V 2 bases short and J 1 base short, with 12 bases between. This CDR3 contains 15 residues. Germline CDR1 and CDR2: LGHDT and YNNKEL (reference sequence). Written as DNA, the CDR3 is TGTGCCAGCAGCCAAAAGCTGGAGGGGTCCTACGAGCAGTACTTC. Its protein product is CASSQKLEGSYEQYF.

The rearrangement joins TRBV20-1 to TRBJ2-4; 7 bases agree with TRBD1. The end of the DNA fits TRBJ2-7 better, so the J call may be wrong. CDR1 and CDR2 from the germline V gene are DFQATT and SNEGSKA (reference sequence). The CDR3 length is 14 residues. CDR3 nucleotides: TGCAGTGCGCAAATCGGGACAGTGGGGGTCGAGCAGTACTTC. This translates into CSAQIGTVGVEQYF.

The chain carries TRBV12-3 or TRBV12-4 and TRBJ2-7, with TRBD1 identical over 7 bases. CDR3 length equals 12 residues. V trimming: 7 bases; J trimming: 4 bases; junction bases outside the gene matches: 4. The CDR3 nucleotides read TGTGCCAGCATTCGGACAGGTTACGAGCAGTACTTC. This sequence encodes CASIRTGYEQYF.

This clonotype was seen more than once but under ten times. The rearrangement joins TRBV20-1 to TRBJ2-7; D is uncertain. In germline, CDR1 is DFQATT, CDR2 SNEGSKA (reference sequence). The CDR3 length is 12 residues. Deletions cut 2 bases from V and 5 bases from J, with 10 bases between. The CDR3 DNA reads as TGCAGTGCTAGACGTACGAACCACGAGCAGTACTTC. Its protein product is CSARRTNHEQYF.

The J gene is TRBJ2-3, the V gene TRBV28; 11 bases are shared with TRBD2. Germline V CDR1 and CDR2: MDHEN, SYDVKM. CDR3 length: 16 residues. The V segment lost 5 bases and the J segment 1 base; nucleotides outside the gene matches: 5. The CDR3 DNA reads as TGTGCCAGCAGTCGAGCGGGACTAGCGGGCACAGATACGCAGTATTTT. Encoded protein: CASSRAGLAGTDTQYF.

Of note for this clonotype: Germline is not matched at one junction end, which may reflect a read error. V gene TRBV6-5 combines with J gene TRBJ2-3; the D call may be TRBD1 or TRBD2 (5 bases each). The germline V gene has CDR1 MNHEY and CDR2 SVGAGI. The CDR3 covers 15 residues. The CDR3 coding sequence is TGTGCCAGCAGTTACTCGAGGGGCGGCACAGGTACGCAGTATTTT. This translates into CASSYSRGGTGTQYF.

This sequence joins TRBV7-9 and TRBJ2-5; no firm D call. Trimming stripped 5 bases from V and 5 bases from J, with 15 bases between. This CDR3 region has 14 residues. The germline V gene encodes CDR1 SEHNR and CDR2 FQNEAQ (reference sequence). The CDR3, as DNA: TGTGCCAGCAGCCCGGCGAGTGTTATTGAGACCCAGTACTTC. Amino acid sequence: CASSPASVIETQYF.

J is TRBJ2-7 and V is TRBV7-8, with 7 bases fitting TRBD1. CDR1 SGHVS and CDR2 FQNEAQ come from the germline V gene. V lost 5 bases and J lost 3; bases outside the gene matches: 10. The CDR3 contains 15 residues. CDR3 residues: CASSERKGANYEQYF. The CDR3 nucleotides read TGTGCCAGCAGCGAGAGAAAGGGGGCGAACTACGAGCAGTACTTC.

This clonotype was observed a few times. The chain is built from TRBV9 and TRBJ2-2; D remains unclear. Trimming removed 3 bases from V and 6 bases from J, with 9 bases in between. The germline gives CDR1 SGDLS, CDR2 YYNGEE. The CDR3 totals 13 residues. CDR3 DNA: TGTGCCAGCAGCGCGGACCCATCCGGGGAGCTGTTTTTT. Residues: CASSADPSGELFF.

CDR3 sequence (DNA): TGTGCCAGCAGCCAAGAGGCCCAAGACTACGAGCAGTACTTC. It codes for CASSQEAQDYEQYF. The V and J genes are TRBV4-2 and TRBJ2-5; D call uncertain. The J call may be mistaken, given a closer DNA end match to TRBJ2-7. The CDR3 is made up of 14 amino acids. Germline V CDR1 and CDR2: LGHNA, YNFKEQ.

The rearrangement links TRBV7-2 to TRBJ2-7; 13 nucleotides agree with TRBD2. The germline V gene encodes CDR1 SGHTA and CDR2 FQGNSA. V lost 4 bases, J lost 5 bases, and 8 bases stayed unmatched. CDR3 length: 16 residues. DNA for the CDR3: TGTGCCAGCAGCTCCCAAACTAGCGGGAGGGCCCACGAGCAGTACTTC. It translates to CASSSQTSGRAHEQYF.

This clonotype was seen a handful of times. The J gene is TRBJ2-5, the V gene TRBV5-6; D might be TRBD1 (6 bases). Trimming removed 6 bases from V and 6 bases from J, with 15 bases in between. The CDR3 has 13 amino acids. Per the germline V gene, CDR1 is SGHDT and CDR2 is YYEEEE. In DNA form, the CDR3 reads TGTGCCAGCACCCTAGCAGGGGTCCAGACCCAGTACTTC. Its protein product is CASTLAGVQTQYF. The variable domain in full, completed from reference TRBV5-6 and TRBJ2-5, reads DAGVTQSPTHLIKTRGQQVTLRCSPKSGHDTVSWYQQALGQGPQFIFQYYEEEERQRGNFPDRFSGHQFPNYSSELNVNALLLGDSALYLCASTLAGVQTQYFGPGTRLLVL.

This chain uses TRBV20-1 with TRBJ2-7; a possible D gene is TRBD2 (5 bases). Germline V gene data show CDR1 as DFQATT and CDR2 as SNEGSKA (reference sequence). CDR3 size: 15 residues. V lost 6 bases and J lost 0, with 18 bases in between. DNA for the CDR3: TGCAGTGCCCGAGGCGGGCCCGGCGCCTCCTACGAGCAGTACTTC. It is translated as CSARGGPGASYEQYF.